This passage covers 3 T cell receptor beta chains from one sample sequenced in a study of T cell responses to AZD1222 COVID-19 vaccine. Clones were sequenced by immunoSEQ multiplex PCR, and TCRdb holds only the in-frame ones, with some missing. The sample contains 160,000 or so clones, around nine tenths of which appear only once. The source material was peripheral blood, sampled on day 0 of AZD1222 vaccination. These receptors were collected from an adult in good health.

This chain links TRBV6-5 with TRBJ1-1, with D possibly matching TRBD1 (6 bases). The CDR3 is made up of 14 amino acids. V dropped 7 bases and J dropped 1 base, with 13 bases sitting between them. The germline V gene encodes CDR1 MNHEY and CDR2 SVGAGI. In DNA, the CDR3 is TGTGCCAGCACCACAGCGGGGGCGAACACTGAAGCTTTCTTT. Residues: CASTTAGANTEAFF.

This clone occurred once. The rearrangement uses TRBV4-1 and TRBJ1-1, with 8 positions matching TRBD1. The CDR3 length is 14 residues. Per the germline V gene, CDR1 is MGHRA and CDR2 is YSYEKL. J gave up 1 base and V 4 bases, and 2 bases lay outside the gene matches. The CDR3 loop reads CASSPGQGNTEAFF. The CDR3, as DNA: TGCGCCAGCAGCCCAGGACAGGGGAACACTGAAGCTTTCTTT.

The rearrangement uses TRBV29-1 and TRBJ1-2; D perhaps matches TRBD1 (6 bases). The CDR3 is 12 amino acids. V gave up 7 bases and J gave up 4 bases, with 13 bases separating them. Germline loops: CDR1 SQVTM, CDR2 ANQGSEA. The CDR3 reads CSAETGSYGYTF. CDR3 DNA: TGCAGCGCTGAGACAGGATCCTATGGCTACACCTTC.